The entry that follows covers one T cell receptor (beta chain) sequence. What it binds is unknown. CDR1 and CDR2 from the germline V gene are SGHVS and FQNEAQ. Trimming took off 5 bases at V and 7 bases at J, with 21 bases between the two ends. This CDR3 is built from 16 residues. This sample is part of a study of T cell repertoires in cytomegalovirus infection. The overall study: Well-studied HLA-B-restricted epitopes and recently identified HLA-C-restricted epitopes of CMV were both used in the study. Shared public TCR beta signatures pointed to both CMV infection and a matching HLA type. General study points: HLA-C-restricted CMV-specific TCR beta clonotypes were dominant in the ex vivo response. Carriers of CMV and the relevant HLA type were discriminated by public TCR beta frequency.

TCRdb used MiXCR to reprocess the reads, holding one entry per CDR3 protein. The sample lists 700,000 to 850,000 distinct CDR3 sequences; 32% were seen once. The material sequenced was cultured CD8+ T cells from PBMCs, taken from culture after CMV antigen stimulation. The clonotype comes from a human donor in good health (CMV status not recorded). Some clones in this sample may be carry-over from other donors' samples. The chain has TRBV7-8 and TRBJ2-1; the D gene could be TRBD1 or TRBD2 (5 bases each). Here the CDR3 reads CASSRGPAYYLNEQFF. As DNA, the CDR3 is TGTGCCAGCAGCCGGGGACCCGCGTACTATTTGAATGAGCAGTTCTTC.